The sequence of this T cell receptor (beta chain) was determined in a study of patients and donors after allogeneic stem cell transplantation. One entry per CDR3 protein results from TCRdb running MiXCR on the RT-PCR reads. The sample comprises over 150,000 distinct CDR3 sequences, 25% to 35% of which are singletons, and 3.2% rests with the top ten. The table lists this clonotype with a few counts. Sequencing was done on a sample of blood, either unsorted or a sorted T cell fraction (not recorded which). The TCR sequence derives from a human donor who was either an allogeneic HSCT recipient or a stem cell or donor lymphocyte infusion donor (not recorded which). It is not recorded whose cells these are; they may come from a transplant donor.

The CDR3 coding sequence is TGTGCCAGCAGCTTAGCCCACGAGCCCCAGCATTTT. As protein: CASSLAHEPQHF. The chain carries TRBV7-8 and TRBJ1-5; D remains ambiguous. V was cut by 0 bases and J by 8 bases, with 5 bases left in between. From germline, CDR1 is SGHVS and CDR2 FQNEAQ. There are 12 residues in the CDR3.